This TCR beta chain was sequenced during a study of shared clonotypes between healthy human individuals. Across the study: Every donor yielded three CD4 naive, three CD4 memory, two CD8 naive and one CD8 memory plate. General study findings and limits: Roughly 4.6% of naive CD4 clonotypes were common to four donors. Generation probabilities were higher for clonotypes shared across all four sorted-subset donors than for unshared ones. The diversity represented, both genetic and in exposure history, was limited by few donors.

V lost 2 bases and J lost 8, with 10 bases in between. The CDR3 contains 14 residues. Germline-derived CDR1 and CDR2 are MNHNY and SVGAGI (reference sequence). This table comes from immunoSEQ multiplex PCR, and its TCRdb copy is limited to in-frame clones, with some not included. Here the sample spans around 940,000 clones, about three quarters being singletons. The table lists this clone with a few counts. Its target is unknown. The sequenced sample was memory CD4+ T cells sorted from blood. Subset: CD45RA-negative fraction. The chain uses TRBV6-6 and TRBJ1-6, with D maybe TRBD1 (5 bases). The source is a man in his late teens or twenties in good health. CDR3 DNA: TGTGCCAGCAGTTACCAGGGAGGGCATTCACCCCTCCACTTT. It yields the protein CASSYQGGHSPLHF.